This entry lists 30 T cell receptor beta chains sequenced from one sample in a study of identical twins. TCRdb itself ran the 5' RACE reads through MiXCR, one entry per CDR3 protein. Of nearly 650,000 distinct CDR3 sequences in the sample, under 8.5% are singletons; the top ten hold 1.5% to 2%. The data also belong to a second study, concerning yellow fever vaccine responses in identical twins.

Sequencing was done on a sample of PBMCs. These receptors came from a woman younger than 30 in good health.

At least ten counts were recorded for this clonotype. J is TRBJ1-2 and V is TRBV12-3 or TRBV12-4; 8 bases align to TRBD1. V shed 4 bases and J 3 bases; nucleotides not matched to a gene: 10. This CDR3 region has 16 residues. The CDR3 DNA follows: TGTGCCAGCAGTTCAAGAACAGGGGGATTTTACTATGGCTACACCTTC. It codes for CASSSRTGGFYYGYTF.

This chain uses TRBV12-3 or TRBV12-4 with TRBJ2-3, with D perhaps matching TRBD1 (6 bases). V lost 8 bases, J lost 11 bases, and 17 bases lay in between. The CDR3 has 12 amino acids. The CDR3 bases are TGTGCCAGCGGACCAGGGGCTCCGGAGCAGTATTTT. Translated, it gives CASGPGAPEQYF.

The table lists this clonotype with many counts. The chain has TRBV11-2 and TRBJ1-5; unclear D gene. CDR1 is SGHAT, CDR2 FQNNGV, per germline. V shed 6 bases and J shed 5 bases, with 11 bases lying between them. The CDR3 covers 13 residues. In DNA, the CDR3 is TGTGCCAGCAGTCAGGCCACGTATCAGCCCCAGCATTTT. Protein product: CASSQATYQPQHF.

This clonotype was detected a few times. The V and J genes are TRBV4-1 and TRBJ2-1, with TRBD2 matching 11 bases. Unmatched junction bases numbered 9, after V lost 3 bases and J lost 8 bases. The CDR3 extends over 16 amino acids. The germline gives CDR1 MGHRA, CDR2 YSYEKL. The CDR3, as DNA: TGCGCCAGCAGCCACACGATTAGCGGGAGGGATGATGAGCAGTTCTTC. The encoded protein is CASSHTISGRDDEQFF.

Ten or more counts support this clonotype. The chain recombines TRBV10-3 with TRBJ2-7, with D possibly being TRBD1 or TRBD2 (5 bases each). The length of the CDR3 is 13 residues. The ends were cut back, 4 bases at V and 7 bases at J, with 14 bases in the middle. Germline loops: CDR1 ENHRY, CDR2 SYGVKD. The CDR3 region is CAISASGTGEQYF. The CDR3, as DNA: TGTGCCATCAGTGCTTCAGGGACCGGGGAGCAGTACTTC.

This chain links TRBV20-1 with TRBJ1-1; 7 bases align to TRBD1. V lost 6 bases and J lost 4; bases outside the gene matches: 2. Germline CDR1 DFQATT, CDR2 SNEGSKA (reference sequence). The CDR3 is 11 amino acids. CDR3 loop: CSANRGTEAFF. CDR3 nucleotide sequence: TGCAGTGCAAACAGGGGCACTGAAGCTTTCTTT.

This clonotype was recorded a few times. The gene calls are TRBV11-2 and TRBJ1-6; D ambiguous. The CDR3 sequence is 13 residues long. Trimming pared 1 base from V and 13 bases from J, leaving 11 bases between. Germline values: CDR1 SGHAT, CDR2 FQNNGV. CDR3 sequence (DNA): TGTGCCAGCAGCTTAGCTCCGAAACCGCCCCTCCACTTT. This gives the protein CASSLAPKPPLHF.

J is TRBJ2-5 and V is TRBV7-9; 7 positions agree with TRBD1. Trimming took 0 bases from V and 0 from J; bases not matched to a gene: 7. The CDR3 covers 17 residues. Germline V gene data show CDR1 as SEHNR and CDR2 as FQNEAQ (reference sequence). As DNA, the CDR3 is TGTGCCAGCAGCTTAGCTGTTGGGACAGCAGACCAAGAGACCCAGTACTTC. This codes for CASSLAVGTADQETQYF. The variable domain in full, completed from reference TRBV7-9 and TRBJ2-5, reads DTGVSQNPRHKITKRGQNVTFRCDPISEHNRLYWYRQTLGQGPEFLTYFQNEAQLEKSRLLSDRFSAERPKGSFSTLEIQRTEQGDSAMYLCASSLAVGTADQETQYFGPGTRLLVL.

The chain couples TRBV5-1 to TRBJ2-1; 9 bases align to TRBD2. The length of the CDR3 is 16 residues. From germline, CDR1 is SGHRS and CDR2 YFSETQ. With 0 bases clipped from V and 8 bases from J, the junction kept 9 bases outside the gene matches. The CDR3, as DNA: TGCGCCAGCAGCTTGGCCCTCTCGGTAGCGGGAGATGAGCAGTTCTTC. Its protein product is CASSLALSVAGDEQFF.

This clonotype has at least ten counts. The chain employs TRBV6-1 and TRBJ1-6, with D perhaps matching TRBD1 (6 bases). The V and J ends lost 5 bases and 7 bases respectively, with 24 bases between them. The length of the CDR3 is 18 residues. Germline V gene data show CDR1 as MNHNS and CDR2 as SASEGT. The DNA of the CDR3 is TGTGCCAGCAGTCGGGGGGCGTTTGTGGTAGTCGTGAATTCACCCCTCCACTTT. It translates to CASSRGAFVVVVNSPLHF.

This clonotype has just a few counts. The chain employs TRBV10-3 and TRBJ1-6; D remains ambiguous. CDR1 and CDR2 from the germline V gene are ENHRY and SYGVKD. The CDR3 is made up of 16 amino acids. V lost 2 bases and J lost 5, with 13 bases in between. CDR3 sequence reads: CAISEGEPRDNSPLHF. DNA for the CDR3: TGTGCCATCAGTGAGGGGGAACCACGGGATAATTCACCCCTCCACTTT.

This clonotype was counted many times. V and J are TRBV12-3 or TRBV12-4 and TRBJ1-2; a possible D gene is TRBD1 (5 bases). This CDR3 is built from 14 residues. Trimming removed 2 bases from V and 6 bases from J, with 13 bases in between. The CDR3 nucleotides are TGTGCCAGCAGTTTACAGCGAGGGGAGAATGGCTACACCTTC. Encoded protein: CASSLQRGENGYTF.

Comments on this clonotype: The junction does not match germline at one end; this may be a read error. This chain uses TRBV6-1 with TRBJ2-3, with D unresolved. The CDR3 has 13 amino acids. CDR1 MNHNS and CDR2 SASEGT come from the germline V gene. The CDR3 reads CARSDATHPWGYF. Written as DNA, the CDR3 is TGTGCCAGAAGTGATGCCACCCACCCCTGGGGGTATTTT.

This clonotype was seen only a few times. The V call is TRBV5-6, the J call TRBJ2-7, with 9 bases that match TRBD2. J was trimmed by 2 bases and V by 1 base; bases with no gene match: 4. The CDR3 runs to 15 residues. From germline, CDR1 is SGHDT and CDR2 YYEEEE. The CDR3 protein is CASSLLAGATYEQYF. CDR3 nucleotides: TGTGCCAGCAGCTTGTTAGCGGGAGCAACCTACGAGCAGTACTTC.

This clonotype was observed a handful of times. The gene calls are TRBV28 and TRBJ2-5; the match to TRBD1 covers 8 bases. The V gene end was trimmed by 6 bases and the J gene end by 1 base; junction bases not matched to a gene: 13. CDR1 and CDR2 (germline): MDHEN, SYDVKM. This CDR3 spans 17 amino acids. The CDR3 DNA sequence: TGTGCCAGCAGCCCCCGAGGACAGGGACTCCCCCAAGAGACCCAGTACTTC. As protein: CASSPRGQGLPQETQYF. Full variable domain (outside the CDR3, taken from reference TRBV28 and TRBJ2-5): DVKVTQSSRYLVKRTGEKVFLECVQDMDHENMFWYRQDPGLGLRLIYFSYDVKMKEKGDIPEGYSVSREKKERFSLILESASTNQTSMYLCASSPRGQGLPQETQYFGPGTRLLVL.

This clonotype was detected only a few times. This chain uses TRBV7-8 with TRBJ2-1; D possibly corresponds to TRBD2 (6 bases). This CDR3 has 17 residues. The V gene's germline CDR1 is SGHVS and CDR2 FQNEAQ. V lost 5 bases to trimming and J lost 0 bases, with 17 bases between them. This chain's CDR3 is CASSTLGGPGSYNEQFF. The CDR3 DNA reads as TGTGCCAGCAGCACCTTAGGAGGGCCGGGCTCCTACAATGAGCAGTTCTTC.

The rearrangement links TRBV7-9 to TRBJ1-1; weak D call: TRBD1 (5 bases). The length of the CDR3 is 15 residues. V was clipped by 0 bases and J by 2 bases, with 10 bases between them. Germline CDR1 is SEHNR and CDR2 is FQNEAQ (reference sequence). The CDR3 reads CASSLAAGSNTEAFF. CDR3 nucleotides: TGTGCCAGCAGCTTAGCGGCAGGGTCCAACACTGAAGCTTTCTTT.

This clonotype was detected only a few times. The J gene is TRBJ2-7, the V gene TRBV20-1, with D possibly TRBD2 on 6 matching bases. The germline V and J ends were trimmed by 1 base and 0 bases, with 10 bases remaining between them. Germline assignment: CDR1 DFQATT and CDR2 SNEGSKA (reference sequence). The CDR3 has 14 residues. The CDR3 DNA reads as TGCAGTGCTAGAGTCGCGGGGCCCTCCTACGAGCAGTACGTC. The encoded protein is CSARVAGPSYEQYV.

This clonotype was counted at least ten times. The J gene is TRBJ2-1, the V gene TRBV29-1; no clear D gene. CDR3 length: 13 amino acids. The germline CDR1 and CDR2 sequences are SQVTM and ANQGSEA. V was cut by 0 bases and J by 3 bases, with 6 bases left in between. CDR3 sequence reads: CSVEDVSYNEQFF. Here the CDR3 DNA reads TGCAGCGTTGAAGATGTCAGCTACAATGAGCAGTTCTTC.

This clonotype was picked up many times. The V gene is TRBV12-3 or TRBV12-4, the J gene TRBJ1-2; tentatively, D is TRBD1 (5 bases). CDR3 length equals 15 residues. V was shortened by 6 bases and J by 5 bases, with 19 bases between the two germline ends. CDR3 amino acids: CASSRSGGRGYGYTF. The CDR3 nucleotides read TGTGCCAGCAGCCGATCTGGGGGTAGGGGTTATGGCTACACCTTC.

The sample holds a few counts of this clonotype. The CDR3 nucleotides are TGCAGTGCTATCGGACACCTGGACCCCTACGAGCAGTACTTC. Protein: CSAIGHLDPYEQYF. The chain combines TRBV20-1 with TRBJ2-7; D is possibly TRBD1 (5 bases). CDR3 size: 14 residues. V was clipped by 4 bases and J by 2 bases, with 15 bases between them. The germline V gene has CDR1 DFQATT and CDR2 SNEGSKA (reference sequence).

Many counts were recorded for this clonotype. The chain combines TRBV20-1 with TRBJ1-5, with 11 bases fitting TRBD1. V lost 6 bases, J lost 7 bases, and 5 bases stayed unmatched. CDR3 length equals 13 residues. CDR1 DFQATT and CDR2 SNEGSKA come from the germline V gene (reference sequence). The CDR3 spells CSARTGGWQPQHF. Written as DNA, the CDR3 is TGCAGTGCCCGGACAGGGGGCTGGCAGCCCCAGCATTTT.

This clonotype was counted between two and nine times. The rearrangement uses TRBV11-2 and TRBJ2-6, with D uncertain. V gave up 1 base and J gave up 0 bases, with 7 bases separating them. This CDR3 is 16 amino acids long. CDR1 and CDR2 from the germline V gene are SGHAT and FQNNGV. Written as DNA, the CDR3 is TGTGCCAGCAGCTTAGCGGCGATCTCTGGGGCCAACGTCCTGACTTTC. Translation gives CASSLAAISGANVLTF. Full variable domain (remainder filled in from reference TRBV11-2 and TRBJ2-6): EAGVAQSPRYKIIEKRQSVAFWCNPISGHATLYWYQQILGQGPKLLIQFQNNGVVDDSQLPKDRFSAERLKGVDSTLKIQPAKLEDSAVYLCASSLAAISGANVLTFGAGSRLTVL.

This clonotype was detected many times. The chain recombines TRBV28 with TRBJ1-6; unclear D gene. The germline gives CDR1 MDHEN, CDR2 SYDVKM. The CDR3 has 14 amino acids. V shed 11 bases and J shed 0 bases, with 11 bases lying between them. CDR3: CAVHGHSYNSPLHF. In DNA form, the CDR3 reads TGTGCCGTCCACGGGCACTCCTATAATTCACCCCTCCACTTT.

The gene calls are TRBV24-1 and TRBJ2-3; 9 bases map to TRBD2. This CDR3 is built from 16 residues. Unmatched junction bases numbered 9, after V lost 3 bases and J lost 6 bases. The germline CDR1 and CDR2 sequences are KGHDR and SFDVKD. The CDR3 spells CATSDPPGGGADTQYF. In DNA form, the CDR3 reads TGTGCCACCAGTGATCCGCCGGGCGGGGGGGCCGATACGCAGTATTTT.

This clonotype was observed at least ten times. The chain combines TRBV28 with TRBJ2-1, with TRBD2 identical over 14 bases. CDR3 size: 14 residues. V was clipped by 7 bases and J by 15 bases; unmatched bases: 11. Germline values: CDR1 MDHEN, CDR2 SYDVKM. CDR3 DNA: TGTGCCAGCACCCCGGGACTAGCGGGAGTGAACCCGTTCTTC. Residues: CASTPGLAGVNPFF. The full variable domain, completed using reference TRBV28 and TRBJ2-1, is DVKVTQSSRYLVKRTGEKVFLECVQDMDHENMFWYRQDPGLGLRLIYFSYDVKMKEKGDIPEGYSVSREKKERFSLILESASTNQTSMYLCASTPGLAGVNPFFGPGTRLTVL.

The chain links TRBV6-2 or TRBV6-3 to TRBJ2-3; 8 bases agree with TRBD1. The CDR3 covers 14 residues. V was pared by 5 bases and J by 5 bases, with 6 bases of the junction left unmatched. Germline V gives CDR1 MNHEY, CDR2 SVGEGT. CDR3 DNA sequence: TGTGCCAGCAGTCCATCGACAGGGGAAGATACGCAGTATTTT. Encoded protein: CASSPSTGEDTQYF.

The genes are TRBV10-3 and TRBJ2-7; weak D call: TRBD2 (5 bases). The CDR3 is made up of 15 amino acids. The ends were cut back, 2 bases at V and 3 bases at J, with 14 bases in the middle. In germline, CDR1 is ENHRY, CDR2 SYGVKD. In nucleotides, the CDR3 is TGTGCCATCAGTGAGCGGACTTTGGGAATCTACGAGCAGTACTTC. Residues: CAISERTLGIYEQYF.

The rearrangement uses TRBV7-8 and TRBJ2-7; 7 bases line up with TRBD1. Per germline, CDR1 SGHVS and CDR2 FQNEAQ. V lost 1 base, J lost 0 bases, and 3 bases stayed unmatched. The CDR3 length is 15 residues. As DNA, the CDR3 is TGTGCCAGCAGCTTAGAACGACAGGGCTCCTACGAGCAGTACTTC. Protein product: CASSLERQGSYEQYF.

This clonotype was counted at least ten times. The chain's CDR3 is CASSETQNFSGNTIYF. The CDR3 nucleotides are TGTGCCAGCAGTGAAACTCAGAACTTCTCTGGAAACACCATATATTTT. The chain couples TRBV2 to TRBJ1-3; D not certain. Between the trimmed V and J ends, which lost 2 bases and 0 bases, there was a span of 11 bases. From germline, CDR1 is SNHLY and CDR2 FYNNEI. This CDR3 spans 16 amino acids.